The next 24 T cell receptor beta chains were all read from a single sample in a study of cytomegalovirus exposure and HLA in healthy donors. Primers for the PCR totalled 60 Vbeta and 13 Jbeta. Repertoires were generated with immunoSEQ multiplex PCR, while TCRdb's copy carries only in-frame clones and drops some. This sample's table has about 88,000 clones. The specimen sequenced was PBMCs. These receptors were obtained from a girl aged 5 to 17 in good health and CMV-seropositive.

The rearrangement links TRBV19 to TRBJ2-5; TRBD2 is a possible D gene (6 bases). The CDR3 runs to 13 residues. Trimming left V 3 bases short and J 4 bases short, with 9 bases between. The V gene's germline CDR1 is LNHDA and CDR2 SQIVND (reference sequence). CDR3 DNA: TGTGCCAGTAGTATTGGGGGGTTAGAGACCCAGTACTTC. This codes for CASSIGGLETQYF.

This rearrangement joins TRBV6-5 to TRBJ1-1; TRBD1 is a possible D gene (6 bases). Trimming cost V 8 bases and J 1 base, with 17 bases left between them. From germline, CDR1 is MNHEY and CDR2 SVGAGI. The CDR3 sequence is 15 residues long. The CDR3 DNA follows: TGTGCCAGCTCGCCTGGGACACCAGCGAACACTGAAGCTTTCTTT. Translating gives CASSPGTPANTEAFF.

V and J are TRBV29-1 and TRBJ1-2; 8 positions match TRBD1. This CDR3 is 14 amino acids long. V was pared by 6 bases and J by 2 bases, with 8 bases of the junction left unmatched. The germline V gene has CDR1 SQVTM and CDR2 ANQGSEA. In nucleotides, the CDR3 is TGCAGCGTCGATCCAGGGGGCCCCAACTATGGCTACACCTTC. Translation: CSVDPGGPNYGYTF.

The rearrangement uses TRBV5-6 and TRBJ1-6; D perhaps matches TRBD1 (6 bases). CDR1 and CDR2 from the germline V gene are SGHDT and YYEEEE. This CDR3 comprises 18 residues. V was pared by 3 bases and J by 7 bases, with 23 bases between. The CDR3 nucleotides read TGTGCCAGCAGCTATAAAGTTGGACAGCTACAGACGAATTCACCCCTCCACTTT. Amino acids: CASSYKVGQLQTNSPLHF.

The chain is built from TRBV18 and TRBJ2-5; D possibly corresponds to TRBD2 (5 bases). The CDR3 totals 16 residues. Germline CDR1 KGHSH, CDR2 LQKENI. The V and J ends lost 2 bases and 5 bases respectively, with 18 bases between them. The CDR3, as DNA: TGTGCCAGCTCACCAGTCGACTACCGCCTTGGGGAGACCCAGTACTTC. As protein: CASSPVDYRLGETQYF.

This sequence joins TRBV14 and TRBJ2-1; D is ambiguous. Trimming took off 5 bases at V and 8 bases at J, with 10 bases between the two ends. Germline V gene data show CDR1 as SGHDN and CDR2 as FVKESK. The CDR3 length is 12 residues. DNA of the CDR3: TGTGCCAGCAGCAACCTACCTGATGAGCAGTTCTTC. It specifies CASSNLPDEQFF.

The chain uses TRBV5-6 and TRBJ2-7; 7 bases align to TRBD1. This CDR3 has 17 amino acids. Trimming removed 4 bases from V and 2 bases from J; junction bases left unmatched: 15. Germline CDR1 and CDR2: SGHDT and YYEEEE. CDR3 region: CASSTNVMRQGPYEQYV. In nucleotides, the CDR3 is TGTGCCAGCAGCACCAACGTTATGCGACAGGGACCCTACGAGCAGTACGTC.

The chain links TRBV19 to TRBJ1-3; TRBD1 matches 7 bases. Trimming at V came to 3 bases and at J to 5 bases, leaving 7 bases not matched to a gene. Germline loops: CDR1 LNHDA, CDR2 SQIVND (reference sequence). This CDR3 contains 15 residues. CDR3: CASSIRPGGRNTIYF. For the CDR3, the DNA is TGTGCCAGTAGTATCCGTCCAGGGGGAAGAAACACCATATATTTT.

The CDR3 DNA reads as TGTGCCACCAGCAGGGATAACCAGGGGGCGCGGGGGAACACTGAAGCTTTCTTT. Translation gives CATSRDNQGARGNTEAFF. This chain connects TRBV15 to TRBJ1-1; TRBD1 matches 8 bases. The CDR3 loop spans 18 amino acids. Per the germline V gene, CDR1 is LNHNV and CDR2 is YYDKDF (reference sequence). The V segment lost 3 bases and the J segment 1 base; nucleotides outside the gene matches: 13.

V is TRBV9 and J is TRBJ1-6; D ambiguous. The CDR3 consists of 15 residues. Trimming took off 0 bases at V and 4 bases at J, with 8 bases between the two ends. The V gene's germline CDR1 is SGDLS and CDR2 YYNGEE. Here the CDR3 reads CASSVGTDYNSPLHF. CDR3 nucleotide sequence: TGTGCCAGCAGCGTAGGTACAGATTATAATTCACCCCTCCACTTT.

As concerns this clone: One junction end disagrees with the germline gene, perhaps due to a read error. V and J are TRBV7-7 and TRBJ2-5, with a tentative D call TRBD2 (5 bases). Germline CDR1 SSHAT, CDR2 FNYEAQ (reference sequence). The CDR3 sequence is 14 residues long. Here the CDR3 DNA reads TGTGCTAGCAGCCTCAGCGGAAACCAAGAGACCCAGTACTTC. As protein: CASSLSGNQETQYF.

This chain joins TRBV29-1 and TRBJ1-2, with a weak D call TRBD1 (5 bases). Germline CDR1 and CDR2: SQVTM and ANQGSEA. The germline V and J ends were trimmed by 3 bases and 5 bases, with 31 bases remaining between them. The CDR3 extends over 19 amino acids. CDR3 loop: CSVEGTSYGGTGRQYGYTF. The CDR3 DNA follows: TGCAGCGTTGAGGGGACTTCCTATGGCGGGACGGGCCGCCAATATGGCTACACCTTC.

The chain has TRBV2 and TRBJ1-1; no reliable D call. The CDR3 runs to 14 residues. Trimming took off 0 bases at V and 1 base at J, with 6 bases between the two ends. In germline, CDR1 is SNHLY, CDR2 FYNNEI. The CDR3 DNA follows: TGTGCCAGCAGTGAAGCGCACGGGAACACTGAAGCTTTCTTT. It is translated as CASSEAHGNTEAFF.

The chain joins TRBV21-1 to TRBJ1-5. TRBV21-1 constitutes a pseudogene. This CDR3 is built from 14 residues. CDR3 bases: TGTGCCAGCAGCAAACACGCCTATAATCAGCCCCAGCATTTT. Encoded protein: CASSKHAYNQPQHF.

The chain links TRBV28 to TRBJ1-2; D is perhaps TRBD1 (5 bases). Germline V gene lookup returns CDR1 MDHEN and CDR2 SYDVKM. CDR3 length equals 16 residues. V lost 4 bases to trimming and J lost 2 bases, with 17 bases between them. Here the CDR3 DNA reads TGTGCCAGCAGTTCACACCCCGGCGACAGAAACTATGGCTACACCTTC. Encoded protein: CASSSHPGDRNYGYTF.

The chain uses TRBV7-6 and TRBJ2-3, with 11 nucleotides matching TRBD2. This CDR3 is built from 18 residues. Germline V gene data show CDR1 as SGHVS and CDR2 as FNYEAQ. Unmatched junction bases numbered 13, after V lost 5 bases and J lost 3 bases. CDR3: CASSQPVLASGGTDTQYF. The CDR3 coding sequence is TGTGCCAGCAGCCAGCCTGTCCTGGCTAGCGGGGGGACAGATACGCAGTATTTT. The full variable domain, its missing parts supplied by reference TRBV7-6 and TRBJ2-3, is GAGVSQSPRYKVTKRGQDVALRCDPISGHVSLYWYRQALGQGPEFLTYFNYEAQQDKSGLPNDRFSAERPEGSISTLTIQRTEQRDSAMYRCASSQPVLASGGTDTQYFGPGTRLTVL.

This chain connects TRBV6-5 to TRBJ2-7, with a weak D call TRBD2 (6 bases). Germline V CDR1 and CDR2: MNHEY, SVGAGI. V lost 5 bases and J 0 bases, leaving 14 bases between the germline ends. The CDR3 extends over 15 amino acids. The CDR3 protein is CASSPGTGSSYEQYV. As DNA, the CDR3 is TGTGCCAGCAGTCCAGGGACTGGCAGCTCCTACGAGCAGTACGTC.

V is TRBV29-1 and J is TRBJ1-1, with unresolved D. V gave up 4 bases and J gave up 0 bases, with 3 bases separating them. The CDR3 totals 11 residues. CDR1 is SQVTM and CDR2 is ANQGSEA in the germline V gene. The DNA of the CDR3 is TGCAGCGTTGTAGTGAACACTGAAGCTTTCTTT. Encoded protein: CSVVVNTEAFF.

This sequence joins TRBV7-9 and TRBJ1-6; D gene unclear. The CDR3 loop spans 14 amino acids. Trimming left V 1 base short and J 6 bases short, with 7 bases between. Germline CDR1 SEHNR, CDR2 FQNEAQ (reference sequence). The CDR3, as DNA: TGTGCCAGCAGCTTAGTTTCGGTTAATTCACCCCTCCACTTT. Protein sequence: CASSLVSVNSPLHF.

The CDR3 region has the DNA TGTGCCAGCAGCCCAGTGGGACAGGCCTCCTACAATGAGCAGTTCTTC. Translation gives CASSPVGQASYNEQFF. The chain links TRBV7-6 to TRBJ2-1; the match to TRBD1 covers 8 bases. CDR3 length equals 16 residues. The germline CDR1 and CDR2 sequences are SGHVS and FNYEAQ. V lost 5 bases to trimming and J lost 0 bases; unmatched junction nucleotides: 6.

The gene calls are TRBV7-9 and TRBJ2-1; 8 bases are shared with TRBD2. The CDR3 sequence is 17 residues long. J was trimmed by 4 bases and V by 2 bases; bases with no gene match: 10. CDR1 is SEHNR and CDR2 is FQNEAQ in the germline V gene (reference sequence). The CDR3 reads CASSLPSLAGGYNEQFF. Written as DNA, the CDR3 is TGTGCCAGCAGCTTACCCTCCCTGGCGGGGGGTTACAATGAGCAGTTCTTC.

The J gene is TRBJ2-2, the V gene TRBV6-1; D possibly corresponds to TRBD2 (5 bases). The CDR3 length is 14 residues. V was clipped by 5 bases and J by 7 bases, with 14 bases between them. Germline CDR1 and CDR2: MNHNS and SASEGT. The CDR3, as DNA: TGTGCCAGCAGTATAGGTCCCAGCGGCGGGGAGCTGTTTTTT. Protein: CASSIGPSGGELFF.

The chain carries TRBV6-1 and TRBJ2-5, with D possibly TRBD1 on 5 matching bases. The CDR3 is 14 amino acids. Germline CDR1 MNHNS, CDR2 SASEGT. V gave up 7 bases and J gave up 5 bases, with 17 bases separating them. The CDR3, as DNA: TGTGCCAGCACCGTGTGGGGCTACACGGAGACCCAGTACTTC. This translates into CASTVWGYTETQYF.

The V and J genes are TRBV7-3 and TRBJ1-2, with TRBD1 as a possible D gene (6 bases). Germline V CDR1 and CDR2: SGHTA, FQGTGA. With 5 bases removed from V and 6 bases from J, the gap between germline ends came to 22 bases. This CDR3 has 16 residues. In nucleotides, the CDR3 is TGTGCCAGCAGCCCGGGGCGGGGGGCAGTGGGGGATGGCTACACCTTC. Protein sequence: CASSPGRGAVGDGYTF. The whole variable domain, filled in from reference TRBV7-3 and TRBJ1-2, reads GAGVSQTPSNKVTEKGKYVELRCDPISGHTALYWYRQSLGQGPEFLIYFQGTGAADDSGLPNDRFFAVRPEGSVSTLKIQRTERGDSAVYLCASSPGRGAVGDGYTFGSGTRLTVV.